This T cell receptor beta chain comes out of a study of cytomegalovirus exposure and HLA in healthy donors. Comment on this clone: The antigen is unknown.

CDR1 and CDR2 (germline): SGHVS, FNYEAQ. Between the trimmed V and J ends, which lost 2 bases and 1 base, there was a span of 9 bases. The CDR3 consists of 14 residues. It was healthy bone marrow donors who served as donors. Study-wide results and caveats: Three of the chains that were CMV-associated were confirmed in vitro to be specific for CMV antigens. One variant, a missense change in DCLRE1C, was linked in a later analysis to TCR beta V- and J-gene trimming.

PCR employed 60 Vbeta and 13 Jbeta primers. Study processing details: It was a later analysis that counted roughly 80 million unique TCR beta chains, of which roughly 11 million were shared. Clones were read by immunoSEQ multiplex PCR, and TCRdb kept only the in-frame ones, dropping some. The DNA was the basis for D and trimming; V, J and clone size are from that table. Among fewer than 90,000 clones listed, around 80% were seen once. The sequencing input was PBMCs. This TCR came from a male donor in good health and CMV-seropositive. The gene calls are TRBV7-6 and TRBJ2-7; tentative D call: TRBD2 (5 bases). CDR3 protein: CASSLLRASYEQYF. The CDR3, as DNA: TGTGCCAGCAGCTTATTGAGGGCGTCCTACGAGCAGTACTTC. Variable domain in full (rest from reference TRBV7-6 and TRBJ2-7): GAGVSQSPRYKVTKRGQDVALRCDPISGHVSLYWYRQALGQGPEFLTYFNYEAQQDKSGLPNDRFSAERPEGSISTLTIQRTEQRDSAMYRCASSLLRASYEQYFGPGTRLTVT.